One T cell receptor beta chain is described in this entry. Its target is unknown. The data are from a study of shared clonotypes between healthy human individuals. Study-wide context: Three plates were used per donor for CD4 naive, three for CD4 memory, two for CD8 naive and one for CD8 memory. Study-wide results and limits: Read depth was anticipated to influence clonotype sharing among donors. Generally, naive subsets came out with larger estimated richness than memory subsets.

Germline lookup yields CDR1 MNHGY and CDR2 SAAAGT. Between the trimmed V and J ends, which lost 4 bases and 0 bases, there was a span of 19 bases. This CDR3 is built from 17 residues. The repertoire was sequenced with immunoSEQ multiplex PCR; TCRdb's copy has only in-frame clones and lacks some. This table holds 2.5 million or so clones, 85% to 95% found once. The receptor was isolated from a young man in good health. This chain joins TRBV6-8 and TRBJ2-7; D is possibly TRBD2 (6 bases). The sequencing input was naive CD4+ T cells sorted from blood. The subset is: CD45RA+ positively selected. CDR3 nucleotides: TGTGCCAGCAGTTTCAGCCGGGGGTGTCCATGCTCCTACGAGCAGTACTTC. It specifies CASSFSRGCPCSYEQYF.